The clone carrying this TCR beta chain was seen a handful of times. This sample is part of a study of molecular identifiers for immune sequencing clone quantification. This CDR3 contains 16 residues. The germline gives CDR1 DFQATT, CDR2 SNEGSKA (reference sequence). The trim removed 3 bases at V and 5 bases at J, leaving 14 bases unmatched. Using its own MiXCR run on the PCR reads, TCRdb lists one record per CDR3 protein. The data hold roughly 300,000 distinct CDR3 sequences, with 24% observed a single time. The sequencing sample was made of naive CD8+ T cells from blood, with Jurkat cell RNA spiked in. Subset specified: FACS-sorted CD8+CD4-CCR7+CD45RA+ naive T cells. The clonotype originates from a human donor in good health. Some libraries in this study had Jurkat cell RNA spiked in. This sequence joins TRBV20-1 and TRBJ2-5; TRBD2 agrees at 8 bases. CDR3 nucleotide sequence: TGCAGTGCTAGGCCTGACCGGGGGGGAGATGGGGAGACCCAGTACTTC. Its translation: CSARPDRGGDGETQYF.